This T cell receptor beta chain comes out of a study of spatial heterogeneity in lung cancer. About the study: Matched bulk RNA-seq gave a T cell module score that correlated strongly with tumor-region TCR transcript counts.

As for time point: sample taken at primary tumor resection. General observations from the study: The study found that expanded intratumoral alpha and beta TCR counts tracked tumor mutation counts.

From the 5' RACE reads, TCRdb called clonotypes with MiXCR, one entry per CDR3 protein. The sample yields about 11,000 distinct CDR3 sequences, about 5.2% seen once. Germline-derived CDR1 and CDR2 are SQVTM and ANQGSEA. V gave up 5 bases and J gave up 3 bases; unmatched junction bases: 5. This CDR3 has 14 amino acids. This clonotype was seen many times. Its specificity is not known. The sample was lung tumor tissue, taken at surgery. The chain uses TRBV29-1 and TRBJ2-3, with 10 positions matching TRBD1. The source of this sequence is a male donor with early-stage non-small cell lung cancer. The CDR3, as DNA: TGCAGCGTTCGACAGGGGGCCCCTACAGATACGCAGTATTTT. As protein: CSVRQGAPTDTQYF.